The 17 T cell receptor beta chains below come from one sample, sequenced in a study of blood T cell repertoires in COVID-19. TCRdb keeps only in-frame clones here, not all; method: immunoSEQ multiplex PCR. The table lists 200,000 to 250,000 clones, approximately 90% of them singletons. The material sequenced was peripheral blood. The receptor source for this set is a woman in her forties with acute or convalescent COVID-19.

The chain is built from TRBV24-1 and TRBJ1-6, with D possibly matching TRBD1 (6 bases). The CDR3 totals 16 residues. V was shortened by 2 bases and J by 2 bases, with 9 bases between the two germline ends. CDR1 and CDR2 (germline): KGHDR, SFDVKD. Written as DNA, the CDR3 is TGTGCCACCAGTGATTATAGGACAGCCTATAATTCACCCCTCCACTTT. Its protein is CATSDYRTAYNSPLHF.

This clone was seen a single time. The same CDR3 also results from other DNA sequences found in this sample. Here the CDR3 DNA reads TGTGCCAGCAGCGTACAGGGAAACACTGAAGCTTTCTTT. Translation gives CASSVQGNTEAFF. V and J are TRBV9 and TRBJ1-1; a possible D gene is TRBD1 (5 bases). Germline V gives CDR1 SGDLS, CDR2 YYNGEE. Trimming left V 1 base short and J 2 bases short, with 6 bases between. The CDR3 has 13 residues.

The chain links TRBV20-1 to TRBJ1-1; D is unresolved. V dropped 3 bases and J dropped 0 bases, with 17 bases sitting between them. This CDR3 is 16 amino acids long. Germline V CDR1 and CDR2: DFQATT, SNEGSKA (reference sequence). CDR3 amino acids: CSASPNYGLMNTEAFF. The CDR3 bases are TGCAGTGCTAGTCCCAACTACGGTCTCATGAACACTGAAGCTTTCTTT.

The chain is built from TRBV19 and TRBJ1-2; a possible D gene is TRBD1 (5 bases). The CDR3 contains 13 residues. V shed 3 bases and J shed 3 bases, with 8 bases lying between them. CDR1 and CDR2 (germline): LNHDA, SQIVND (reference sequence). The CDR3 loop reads CASSIRADYGYTF. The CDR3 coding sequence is TGTGCCAGTAGTATCAGGGCTGACTATGGCTACACCTTC.

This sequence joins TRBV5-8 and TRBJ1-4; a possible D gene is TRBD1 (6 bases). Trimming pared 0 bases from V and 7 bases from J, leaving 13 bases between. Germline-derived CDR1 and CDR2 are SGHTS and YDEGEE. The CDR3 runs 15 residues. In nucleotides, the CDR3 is TGTGCCAGCAGCTTGGCCGGGATAGGGGGTGAAAAACTGTTTTTT. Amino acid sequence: CASSLAGIGGEKLFF.

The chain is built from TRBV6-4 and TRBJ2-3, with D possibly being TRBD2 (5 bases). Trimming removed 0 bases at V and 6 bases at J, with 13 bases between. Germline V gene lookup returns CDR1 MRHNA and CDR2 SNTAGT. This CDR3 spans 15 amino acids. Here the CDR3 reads CASSDSTEGGDTQYF. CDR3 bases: TGTGCCAGCAGTGACTCGACCGAAGGCGGGGATACGCAGTATTTT.

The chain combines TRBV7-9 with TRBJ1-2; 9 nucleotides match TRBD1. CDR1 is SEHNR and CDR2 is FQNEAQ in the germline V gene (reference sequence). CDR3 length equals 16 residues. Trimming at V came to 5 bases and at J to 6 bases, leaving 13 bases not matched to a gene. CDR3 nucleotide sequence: TGTGCCAGCAGCCAAAGGGACAGGGTAGGGTTCGATGGCTACACCTTC. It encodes CASSQRDRVGFDGYTF.

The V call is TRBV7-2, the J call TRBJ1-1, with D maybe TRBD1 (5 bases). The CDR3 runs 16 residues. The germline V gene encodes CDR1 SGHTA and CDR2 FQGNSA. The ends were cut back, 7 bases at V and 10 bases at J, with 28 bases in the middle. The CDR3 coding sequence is TGTGCCAGCACCCCGGGCCCTGGCCCTCAGGGAGGAGTAGCTTTCTTT. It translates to CASTPGPGPQGGVAFF.

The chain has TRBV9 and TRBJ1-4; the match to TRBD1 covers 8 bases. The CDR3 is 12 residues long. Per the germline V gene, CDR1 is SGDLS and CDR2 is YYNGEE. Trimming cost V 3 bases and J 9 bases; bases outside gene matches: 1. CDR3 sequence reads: CASSGQGQKLFF. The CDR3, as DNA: TGTGCCAGCAGCGGACAGGGGCAAAAACTGTTTTTT.

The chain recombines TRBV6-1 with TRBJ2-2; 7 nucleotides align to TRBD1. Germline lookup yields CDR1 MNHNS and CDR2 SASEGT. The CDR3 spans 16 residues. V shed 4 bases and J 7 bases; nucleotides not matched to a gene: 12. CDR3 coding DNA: TGTGCCAGCAGTGCTTCGCGAAACAGGGGTTTCGGGGAGCTGTTTTTT. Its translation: CASSASRNRGFGELFF.

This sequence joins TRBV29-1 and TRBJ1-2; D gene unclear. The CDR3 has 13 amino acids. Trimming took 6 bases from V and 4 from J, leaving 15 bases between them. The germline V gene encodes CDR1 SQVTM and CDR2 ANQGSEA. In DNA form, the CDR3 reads TGCAGCGTCGTGGAGGGAGGAATCTATGGCTACACCTTC. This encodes CSVVEGGIYGYTF.

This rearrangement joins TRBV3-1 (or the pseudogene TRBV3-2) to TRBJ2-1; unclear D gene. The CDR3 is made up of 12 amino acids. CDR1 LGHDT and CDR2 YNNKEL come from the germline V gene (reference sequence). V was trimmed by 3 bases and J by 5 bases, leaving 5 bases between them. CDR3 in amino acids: CASSHLNNEQFF. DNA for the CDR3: TGTGCCAGCAGCCATCTTAACAATGAGCAGTTCTTC.

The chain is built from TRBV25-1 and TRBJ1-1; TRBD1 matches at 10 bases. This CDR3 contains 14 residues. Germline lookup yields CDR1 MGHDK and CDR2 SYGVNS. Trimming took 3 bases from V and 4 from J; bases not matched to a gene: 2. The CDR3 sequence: CASSERTGGTEAFF. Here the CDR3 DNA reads TGTGCCAGCAGTGAGAGGACAGGGGGCACTGAAGCTTTCTTT.

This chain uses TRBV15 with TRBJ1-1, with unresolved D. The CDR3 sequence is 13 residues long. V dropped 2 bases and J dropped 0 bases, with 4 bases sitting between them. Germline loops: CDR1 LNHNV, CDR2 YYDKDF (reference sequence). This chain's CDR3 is CATSRLMNTEAFF. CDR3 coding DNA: TGTGCCACCAGCAGACTTATGAACACTGAAGCTTTCTTT. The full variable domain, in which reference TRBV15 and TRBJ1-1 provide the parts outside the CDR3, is DAMVIQNPRYQVTQFGKPVTLSCSQTLNHNVMYWYQQKSSQAPKLLFHYYDKDFNNEADTPDNFQSRRPNTSFCFLDIRSPGLGDTAMYLCATSRLMNTEAFFGQGTRLTVV.

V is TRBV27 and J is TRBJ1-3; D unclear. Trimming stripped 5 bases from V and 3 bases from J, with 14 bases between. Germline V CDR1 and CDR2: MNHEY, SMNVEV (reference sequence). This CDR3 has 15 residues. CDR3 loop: CASSPGRLRGNTIYF. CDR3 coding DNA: TGTGCCAGCAGTCCGGGTCGCCTTCGTGGAAACACCATATATTTT.

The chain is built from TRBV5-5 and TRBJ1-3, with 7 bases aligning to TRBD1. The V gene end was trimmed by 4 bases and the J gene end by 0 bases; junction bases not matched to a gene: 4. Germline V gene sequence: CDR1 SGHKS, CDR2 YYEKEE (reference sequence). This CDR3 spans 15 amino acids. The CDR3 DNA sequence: TGTGCCAGCAGCGCCCGGGACAGCTCTGGAAACACCATATATTTT. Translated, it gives CASSARDSSGNTIYF.

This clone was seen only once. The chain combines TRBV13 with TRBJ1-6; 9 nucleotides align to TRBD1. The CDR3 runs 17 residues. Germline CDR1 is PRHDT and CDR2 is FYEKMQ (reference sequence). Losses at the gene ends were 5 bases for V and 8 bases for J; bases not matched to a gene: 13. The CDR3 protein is CASSPRRRQGGYSPLHF. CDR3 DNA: TGTGCCAGCAGCCCGCGACGGAGACAGGGGGGATATTCACCCCTCCACTTT. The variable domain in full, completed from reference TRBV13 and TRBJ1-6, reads AAGVIQSPRHLIKEKRETATLKCYPIPRHDTVYWYQQGPGQDPQFLISFYEKMQSDKGSIPDRFSAQQFSDYHSELNMSSLELGDSALYFCASSPRRRQGGYSPLHFGNGTRLTVT.